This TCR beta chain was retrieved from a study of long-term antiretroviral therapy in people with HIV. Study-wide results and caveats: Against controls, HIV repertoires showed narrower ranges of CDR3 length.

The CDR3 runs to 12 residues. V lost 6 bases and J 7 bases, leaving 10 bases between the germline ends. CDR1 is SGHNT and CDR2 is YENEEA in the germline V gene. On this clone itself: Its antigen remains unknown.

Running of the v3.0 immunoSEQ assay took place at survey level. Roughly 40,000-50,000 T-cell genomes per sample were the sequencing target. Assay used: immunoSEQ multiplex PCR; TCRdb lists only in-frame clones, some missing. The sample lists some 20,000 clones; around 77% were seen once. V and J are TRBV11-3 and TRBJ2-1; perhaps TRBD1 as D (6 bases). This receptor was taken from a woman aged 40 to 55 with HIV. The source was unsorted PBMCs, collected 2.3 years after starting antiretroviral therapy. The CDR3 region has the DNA TGTGCCAGCAGTTCAGGGGAAAATGAGCAGTTCTTC. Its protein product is CASSSGENEQFF.